The sequence of this T cell receptor beta chain was determined in a study of blood T cells in healthy people across ages. A J-beta primer mix and a sample-barcoded 5' primer were used in a second PCR of about 7 to 12 cycles. MiXCR, applied by TCRdb to the 5' RACE reads, yields one record per CDR3 protein. The profile covers over a million distinct CDR3 sequences, with approximately 60% appearing a single time and over 5.5% taken by the ten largest. Sequenced material: blood. This receptor was obtained from a man between 18 and 29 years old in good health.

The CDR3 DNA follows: TGTGCCAGCAGCTTTCAGTACAATGAGCAGTTCTTC. This codes for CASSFQYNEQFF. The chain has TRBV13 and TRBJ2-1; D is ambiguous. The CDR3 has 12 residues. Trimming left V 3 bases short and J 4 bases short, with 4 bases between. Germline CDR1 and CDR2: PRHDT and FYEKMQ (reference sequence).